The present entry profiles one T cell receptor (beta chain) with its context. V lost 3 bases and J 5 bases, leaving 5 bases between the germline ends. The CDR3 length is 11 residues. Germline-derived CDR1 and CDR2 are SGDLS and YYNGEE. This entry is derived from a study of control samples from healthy donors and cancer patients. The protocol was immunoSEQ multiplex PCR, while the TCRdb copy is restricted to in-frame clones and leaves out a portion. The table lists tens of thousands of clones, 80% to 95% of them singletons. This chain connects TRBV9 to TRBJ2-5; D might be TRBD2 (5 bases). The material sequenced was PBMCs. The TCR sequence derives from a middle-aged woman with lung cancer. The CDR3: CASSGGETQYF. The CDR3 nucleotides read TGTGCCAGCAGCGGCGGGGAGACCCAGTACTTC.